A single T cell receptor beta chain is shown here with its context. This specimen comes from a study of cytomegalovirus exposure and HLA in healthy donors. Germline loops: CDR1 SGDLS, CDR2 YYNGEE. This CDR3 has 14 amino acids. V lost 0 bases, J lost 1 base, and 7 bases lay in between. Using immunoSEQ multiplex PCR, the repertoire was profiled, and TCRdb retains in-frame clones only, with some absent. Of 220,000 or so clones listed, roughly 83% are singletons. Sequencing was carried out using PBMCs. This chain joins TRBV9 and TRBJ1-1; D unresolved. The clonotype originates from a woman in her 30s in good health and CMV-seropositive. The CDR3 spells CASSVGGSNTEAFF. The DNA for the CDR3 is TGTGCCAGCAGCGTAGGTGGGTCGAACACTGAAGCTTTCTTT.